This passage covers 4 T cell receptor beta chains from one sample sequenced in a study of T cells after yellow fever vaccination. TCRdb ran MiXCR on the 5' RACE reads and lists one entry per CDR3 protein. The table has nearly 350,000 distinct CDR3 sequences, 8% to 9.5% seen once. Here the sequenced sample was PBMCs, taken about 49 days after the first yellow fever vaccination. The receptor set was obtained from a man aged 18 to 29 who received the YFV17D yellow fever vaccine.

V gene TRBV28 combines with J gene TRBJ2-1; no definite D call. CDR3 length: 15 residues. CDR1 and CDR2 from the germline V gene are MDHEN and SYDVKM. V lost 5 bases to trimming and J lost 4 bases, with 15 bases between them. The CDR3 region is CASSPTAQVYNEQFF. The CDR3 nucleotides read TGTGCCAGCAGTCCAACAGCCCAGGTTTACAATGAGCAGTTCTTC. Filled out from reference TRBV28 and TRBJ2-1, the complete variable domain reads DVKVTQSSRYLVKRTGEKVFLECVQDMDHENMFWYRQDPGLGLRLIYFSYDVKMKEKGDIPEGYSVSREKKERFSLILESASTNQTSMYLCASSPTAQVYNEQFFGPGTRLTVL.

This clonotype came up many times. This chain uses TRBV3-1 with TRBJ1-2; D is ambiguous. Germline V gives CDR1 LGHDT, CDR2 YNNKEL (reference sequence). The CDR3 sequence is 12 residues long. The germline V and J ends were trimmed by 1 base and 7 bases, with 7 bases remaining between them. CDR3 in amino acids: CASSQGLGGYTF. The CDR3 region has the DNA TGTGCCAGCAGCCAAGGTCTGGGTGGCTACACCTTC.

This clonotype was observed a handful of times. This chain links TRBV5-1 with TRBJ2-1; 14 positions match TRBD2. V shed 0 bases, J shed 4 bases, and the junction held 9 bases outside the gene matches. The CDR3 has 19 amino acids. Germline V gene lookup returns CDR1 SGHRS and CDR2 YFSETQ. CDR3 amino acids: CASSLGFGTSGGKYNEQFF. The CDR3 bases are TGCGCCAGCAGCTTGGGTTTTGGGACTAGCGGGGGAAAATACAATGAGCAGTTCTTC.

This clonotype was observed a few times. CDR3 sequence: CASSFLQRYNEQFF. The CDR3 DNA reads TGTGCCAGCAGTTTCCTACAGCGCTACAATGAGCAGTTCTTC. J is TRBJ2-1 and V is TRBV28; no definite D call. Trimming shortened V by 3 bases and J by 3 bases, and 9 bases separated the two germline ends. The CDR3 sequence is 14 residues long. Per the germline V gene, CDR1 is MDHEN and CDR2 is SYDVKM. The whole variable domain, filled in from reference TRBV28 and TRBJ2-1, reads DVKVTQSSRYLVKRTGEKVFLECVQDMDHENMFWYRQDPGLGLRLIYFSYDVKMKEKGDIPEGYSVSREKKERFSLILESASTNQTSMYLCASSFLQRYNEQFFGPGTRLTVL.